This TCR beta chain was sequenced during a study of blood T cell repertoires in COVID-19. Per germline, CDR1 SGHTA and CDR2 FQGTGA. Trimming left V 2 bases short and J 4 bases short, with 11 bases between. This CDR3 is 15 amino acids long. Sequencing was performed with immunoSEQ multiplex PCR; in TCRdb, only in-frame clones are kept and a portion is missing. The sample yields under 250,000 clones, 82% seen once. All recovered Cohort 3 donors got two negative PCRs, got clearance, or saw symptom resolution. The receptor comes from a woman aged 60-75 years who had recovered from COVID-19. The V call is TRBV7-3, the J call TRBJ2-2, with D unresolved. Sequenced material: PBMCs or T cells enriched from blood (not recorded which). CDR3 residues: CASSLFASFTGELFF. The CDR3 nucleotides are TGTGCCAGCAGCTTATTTGCCAGTTTCACCGGGGAGCTGTTTTTT.